This T cell receptor (beta chain) comes out of a study of blood T cell repertoires in COVID-19. Turning to the study itself: The United States, Italy and Spain provided the acute and convalescent COVID-19 samples. PBMCs, B-cell-depleted T cells, or T cells were the source of the cDNA or gDNA that made up the material.

As regards this clone: Within the sample, other DNA sequences also encode this same CDR3.

In the authors' workflow: Cell counts per sample came from amplifying reference gene primers. The data were produced by immunoSEQ multiplex PCR, yet TCRdb's version contains in-frame clones alone and is incomplete. V, J and clone size are those of that table, while D and trimming were read from the DNA. The sample yields 80,000 to 90,000 clones, about four fifths seen once. CDR1 and CDR2 (germline): SEHNR, FQNEAQ (reference sequence). The CDR3 has 12 amino acids. V lost 5 bases to trimming and J lost 7 bases, with 6 bases between them. The clonotype comes from a woman between 65 and 79 years old with acute or convalescent COVID-19. The chain combines TRBV7-9 with TRBJ1-6; no firm D call. Sequenced sample: peripheral blood. The CDR3 nucleotides are TGTGCCAGCAGCCGTTTAAATTCACCCCTCCACTTT. Its translation: CASSRLNSPLHF.